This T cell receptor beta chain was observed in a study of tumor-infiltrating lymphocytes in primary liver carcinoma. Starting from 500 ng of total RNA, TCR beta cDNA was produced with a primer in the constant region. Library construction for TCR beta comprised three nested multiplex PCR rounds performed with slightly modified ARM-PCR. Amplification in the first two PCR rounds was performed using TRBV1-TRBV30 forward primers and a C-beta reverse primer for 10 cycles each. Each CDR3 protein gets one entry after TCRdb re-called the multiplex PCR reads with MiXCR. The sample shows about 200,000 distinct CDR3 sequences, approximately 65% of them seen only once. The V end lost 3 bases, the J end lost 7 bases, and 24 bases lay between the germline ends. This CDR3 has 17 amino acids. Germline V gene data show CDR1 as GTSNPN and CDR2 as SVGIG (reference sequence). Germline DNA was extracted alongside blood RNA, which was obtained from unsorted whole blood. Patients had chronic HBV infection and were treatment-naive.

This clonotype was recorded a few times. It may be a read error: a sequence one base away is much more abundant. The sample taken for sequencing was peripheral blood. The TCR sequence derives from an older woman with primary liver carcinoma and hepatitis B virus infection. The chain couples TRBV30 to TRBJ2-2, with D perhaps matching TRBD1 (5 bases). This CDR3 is CAWRPQEQVKIVGELFF. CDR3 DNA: TGTGCCTGGAGACCACAGGAACAGGTTAAAATCGTCGGGGAGCTGTTTTTT. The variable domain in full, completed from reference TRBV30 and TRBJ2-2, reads SQTIHQWPATLVQPVGSPLSLECTVEGTSNPNLYWYRQAAGRGLQLLFYSVGIGQISSEVPQNLSASRPQDRQFILSSKKLLLSDSGFYLCAWRPQEQVKIVGELFFGEGSRLTVL.